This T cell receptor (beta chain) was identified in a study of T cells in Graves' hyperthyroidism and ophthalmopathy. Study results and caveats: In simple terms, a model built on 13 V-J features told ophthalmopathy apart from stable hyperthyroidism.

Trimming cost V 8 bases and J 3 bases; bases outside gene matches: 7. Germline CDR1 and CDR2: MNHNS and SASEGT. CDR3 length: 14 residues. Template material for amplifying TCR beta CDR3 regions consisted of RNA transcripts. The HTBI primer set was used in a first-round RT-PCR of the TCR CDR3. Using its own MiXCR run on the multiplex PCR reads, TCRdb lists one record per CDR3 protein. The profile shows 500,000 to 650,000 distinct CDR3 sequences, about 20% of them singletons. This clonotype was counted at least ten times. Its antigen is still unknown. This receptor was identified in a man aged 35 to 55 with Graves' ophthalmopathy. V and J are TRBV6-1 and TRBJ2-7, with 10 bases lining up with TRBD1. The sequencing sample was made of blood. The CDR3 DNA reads TGTGCCAGCTTGGGACAGGGGAACAACTACGAGCAGTACTTC. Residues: CASLGQGNNYEQYF.